Below, 12 T cell receptor beta chains from the same sample are listed, as sequenced in a study of a mutant IDH1 vaccine in newly diagnosed glioma. What these receptors recognize is not known. Time point here: week 23, last vaccination. The vaccine gave 300 ug of a 20-mer mutant IDH1 peptide subcutaneously per dose. Libraries were prepared by immunoSEQ multiplex PCR; TCRdb keeps only in-frame clonotypes and omits some of them. The sample has tens of thousands of clones; about 87% are singletons. Sequencing was performed on PBMCs, taken from a glioma patient whose treatment included an IDH1 peptide vaccine. These receptors all come from a man aged 35 to 55 with glioma.

V and J are TRBV7-3 and TRBJ1-3; a weak D match, TRBD1 (5 bases). The germline V gene encodes CDR1 SGHTA and CDR2 FQGTGA. The CDR3 is made up of 15 amino acids. The V end was cut by 1 base, the J end by 2 bases, with 9 bases between. Written as DNA, the CDR3 is TGTGCCAGCAGCTTAAGTGGGGGGGCTGGAAACACCATATATTTT. It translates to CASSLSGGAGNTIYF.

The sample holds one count of this clone. This chain connects TRBV7-2 to TRBJ2-3; possibly TRBD1 or TRBD2 for D (5 bases each). The CDR3 sequence is 15 residues long. V was trimmed by 3 bases and J by 1 base, leaving 11 bases between them. Germline V gene sequence: CDR1 SGHTA, CDR2 FQGNSA. CDR3 protein: CASSLGVLGTDTQYF. Here the CDR3 DNA reads TGTGCCAGCAGCTTGGGGGTATTGGGCACAGATACGCAGTATTTT.

CDR3 loop: CASRRDGDTQYF. For the CDR3, the DNA is TGTGCCAGCAGAAGGGACGGAGATACGCAGTATTTT. The chain links TRBV6-5 to TRBJ2-3; D could derive from TRBD1 or TRBD2 (5 bases each). The germline gives CDR1 MNHEY, CDR2 SVGAGI. V was shortened by 6 bases and J by 5 bases, with 9 bases between the two germline ends. The CDR3 length is 12 residues.

The gene calls are TRBV28 and TRBJ1-4, with 7 bases aligning to TRBD1. The junction had 1 base not matched to a gene; V was cut back by 3 bases and J by 3 bases. The CDR3 has 14 amino acids. Germline V gene lookup returns CDR1 MDHEN and CDR2 SYDVKM. The CDR3 loop reads CASSLTGSNEKLFF. The CDR3 coding sequence is TGTGCCAGCAGTTTGACAGGGTCTAATGAAAAACTGTTTTTT.

The chain joins TRBV29-1 to TRBJ2-2; no definite D call. The CDR3 length is 13 residues. Germline CDR1 reads SQVTM; CDR2 reads ANQGSEA. V was trimmed by 1 base and J by 4 bases, leaving 7 bases between them. The CDR3 reads CSVEGPGTGELFF. The CDR3 DNA is TGCAGCGTTGAAGGGCCGGGCACCGGGGAGCTGTTTTTT.

This clone was recorded once. The chain joins TRBV18 to TRBJ1-3, with D perhaps TRBD1 (5 bases). V was trimmed by 3 bases and J by 2 bases, leaving 8 bases between them. The V gene's germline CDR1 is KGHSH and CDR2 LQKENI. The CDR3 has 14 residues. The CDR3 sequence: CASSPGTPGNTIYF. The CDR3 DNA reads as TGTGCCAGCTCACCTGGGACTCCTGGAAACACCATATATTTT.

The chain employs TRBV27 and TRBJ1-1; D remains unclear. This CDR3 is 14 amino acids long. The V end lost 3 bases, the J end lost 5 bases, and 13 bases lay between the germline ends. Per germline, CDR1 MNHEY and CDR2 SMNVEV (reference sequence). The chain's CDR3 is CASSFSGPGTEAFF. In DNA form, the CDR3 reads TGTGCCAGCAGTTTCTCTGGACCCGGGACTGAAGCTTTCTTT.

This chain uses TRBV27 with TRBJ1-1, with D possibly being TRBD1 (5 bases). V gave up 4 bases and J gave up 0 bases, with 6 bases separating them. The CDR3 length is 13 residues. CDR1 MNHEY and CDR2 SMNVEV come from the germline V gene (reference sequence). CDR3 protein: CASSSGMNTEAFF. CDR3 bases: TGTGCCAGCAGTTCAGGGATGAACACTGAAGCTTTCTTT.

The chain has TRBV9 and TRBJ2-7; TRBD2 is a possible D gene (6 bases). Trimming removed 0 bases from V and 7 bases from J, with 20 bases in between. This CDR3 has 16 residues. Germline CDR1 reads SGDLS; CDR2 reads YYNGEE. The CDR3 bases are TGTGCCAGCAGCGTAGCCTTGTCCCAGCGGGCAGGAGAGCAGTACTTC. This translates into CASSVALSQRAGEQYF.

The V and J genes are TRBV7-2 and TRBJ2-5; unclear D gene. Germline CDR1 and CDR2: SGHTA and FQGNSA. This CDR3 comprises 12 residues. The V gene lost 6 bases and the J gene lost 5 bases, with 10 bases spanning the gap. The CDR3 sequence: CASSRSLETQYF. The DNA for the CDR3 is TGTGCCAGCAGTCGGAGCCTGGAGACCCAGTACTTC.

The chain recombines TRBV4-1 with TRBJ2-7; D is perhaps TRBD1 (6 bases). The CDR3 is 13 residues long. V was pared by 6 bases and J by 1 base, with 10 bases between. Germline V gene sequence: CDR1 MGHRA, CDR2 YSYEKL. The chain's CDR3 is CASRPQGSYEQYF. CDR3 nucleotides: TGCGCCAGCAGACCCCAGGGGTCCTACGAGCAGTACTTC.

This clone was found a few times. The genes are TRBV7-2 and TRBJ1-4, with 8 bases aligning to TRBD1. V trimming: 6 bases; J trimming: 7 bases; junction bases outside the gene matches: 7. Looked up from germline, CDR1 is SGHTA and CDR2 is FQGNSA. The CDR3 totals 14 residues. This CDR3 reads CASSFGQGFEKLFF. CDR3 coding DNA: TGTGCCAGCAGTTTCGGACAGGGCTTTGAAAAACTGTTTTTT. Combining the CDR3 with reference TRBV7-2 and TRBJ1-4 gives the whole variable domain GAGVSQSPSNKVTEKGKDVELRCDPISGHTALYWYRQSLGQGLEFLIYFQGNSAPDKSGLPSDRFSAERTGGSVSTLTIQRTQQEDSAVYLCASSFGQGFEKLFFGSGTQLSVL.